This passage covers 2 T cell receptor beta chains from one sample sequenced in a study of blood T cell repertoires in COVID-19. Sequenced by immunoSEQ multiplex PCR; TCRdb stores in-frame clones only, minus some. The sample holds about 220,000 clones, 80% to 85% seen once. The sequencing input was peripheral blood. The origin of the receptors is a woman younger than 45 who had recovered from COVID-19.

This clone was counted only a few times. As DNA, the CDR3 is TGTGCCAGCAGTTTCTCAGGGGGGACTCGGGAAAAACTGTTTTTT. Translating it yields CASSFSGGTREKLFF. The rearrangement links TRBV28 to TRBJ1-4; TRBD1 matches at 7 bases. This CDR3 has 15 residues. Per the germline V gene, CDR1 is MDHEN and CDR2 is SYDVKM. V lost 3 bases to trimming and J lost 8 bases; unmatched junction nucleotides: 9.

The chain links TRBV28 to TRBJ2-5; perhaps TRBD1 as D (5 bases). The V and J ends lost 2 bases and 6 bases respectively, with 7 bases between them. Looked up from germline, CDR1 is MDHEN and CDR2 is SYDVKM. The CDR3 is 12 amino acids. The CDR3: CASSLAGQTQYF. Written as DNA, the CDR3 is TGTGCCAGCAGTTTAGCAGGGCAGACCCAGTACTTC.